This TCR beta chain derives from a study of T cells in women clearing cervical HPV infection. General study findings and limits: CIN3+ cases had significantly higher TCR richness than controls; evenness did not differ. Associations may precede or follow infection; HPV-specific or memory T cells were not isolated. A classifier using richness and V gene abundances reached an AUC of approximately 0.8.

immunoSEQ multiplex PCR used an average of roughly 1,100 ng genomic DNA. The data were produced by immunoSEQ multiplex PCR, yet TCRdb's version contains in-frame clones alone and is incomplete. The sample includes 25,000 to 40,000 clones. Points on this clone: Its antigen is not identified. The CDR3 end lies 3 residues beyond the end of the read and is filled in from the germline J gene.

CDR3 length: 14 amino acids. Germline CDR1 and CDR2: MNHEY and SMNVEV (reference sequence). Deletions cut 3 bases from V and 1 base from J, with 9 bases between. This clonotype originated in a woman between 18 and 75 years old with a cervical HPV16 infection that either progressed to CIN3+ or cleared (not recorded which). Sequencing was done on a sample of blood buffy coat. The V and J genes are TRBV27 and TRBJ1-1, with D perhaps matching TRBD1 (6 bases). The CDR3 loop is CASSFGGGNTEAFF. CDR3 bases read: TGTGCCAGCAGTTTTGGAGGGGGGAACACTGAA.